These 26 T cell receptor beta chains share one sample of origin, sequenced in a study of T cells in Graves' hyperthyroidism and ophthalmopathy. Amplification targeted TCR beta CDR3 regions from RNA transcripts. TCR CDR3 regions were first amplified by RT-PCR with HTBI primers. TCRdb reprocessed the multiplex PCR reads with MiXCR, giving one entry per CDR3 protein. The profile shows a few hundred thousand distinct CDR3 sequences, approximately 16% of them singletons. Sequencing input: blood. The receptors were gathered from a woman between 35 and 50 years old with Graves' ophthalmopathy.

The chain couples TRBV6-5 to TRBJ2-7; the match to TRBD1 covers 8 bases. This CDR3 comprises 13 residues. The J segment lost 5 bases and the V segment lost 2 bases, leaving 2 bases of the junction unmatched. Germline assignment: CDR1 MNHEY and CDR2 SVGAGI. The CDR3 region has the DNA TGTGCCAGCAGTTACGGACAGGGCGACGAGCAGTACTTC. It specifies CASSYGQGDEQYF.

A remark on this clonotype: Given a much more abundant clone one base away, this may be a read error. The rearrangement joins TRBV7-9 to TRBJ1-3; D might be TRBD1 (5 bases). The germline V gene has CDR1 SEHNR and CDR2 FQNEAQ (reference sequence). This CDR3 comprises 18 residues. The CDR3 DNA reads TGTGCCCGCAGCTCCACGGGGTCGTGGGGCGGCTCTGGAAACACCATATATTTT. As protein: CARSSTGSWGGSGNTIYF.

J is TRBJ1-4 and V is TRBV14; D unclear. Trimming removed 0 bases at V and 2 bases at J, with 7 bases between. This CDR3 comprises 15 residues. Germline V lookup: CDR1 SGHDN, CDR2 FVKESK. CDR3 nucleotides: TGTGCCAGCAGCCAAGAGGGGTTGACTAATGAAAAACTGTTTTTT. Protein product: CASSQEGLTNEKLFF.

This clonotype appeared many times. This chain links TRBV5-1 with TRBJ2-1, with 11 nucleotides matching TRBD2. The CDR3 loop spans 16 amino acids. Germline V gene data show CDR1 as SGHRS and CDR2 as YFSETQ. The V and J ends lost 5 bases and 4 bases, in that order; junction bases with no gene match: 8. The CDR3 sequence is CASRAIAGGGYNEQFF. CDR3 sequence (DNA): TGCGCCAGCAGAGCTATAGCGGGAGGGGGTTACAATGAGCAGTTCTTC.

V usage is TRBV6-2 or TRBV6-3 and J usage is TRBJ1-4; 8 nucleotides agree with TRBD1. V was pared by 6 bases and J by 10 bases, with 7 bases of the junction left unmatched. CDR1 is MNHEY and CDR2 is SVGEGT in the germline V gene. This CDR3 spans 13 amino acids. Written as DNA, the CDR3 is TGTGCCAGCAGGACAGGGGATTCCGGAAAACTGTTTTTT. As protein: CASRTGDSGKLFF.

This chain connects TRBV19 to TRBJ1-1; maybe TRBD1 (6 bases). V was pared by 6 bases and J by 2 bases, with 22 bases between. The germline gives CDR1 LNHDA, CDR2 SQIVND (reference sequence). The CDR3 has 17 residues. The DNA for the CDR3 is TGTGCCAGTAGCGCGGGCGAGGGACAAAGAATAAACACTGAAGCTTTCTTT. This gives the protein CASSAGEGQRINTEAFF.

This clonotype came up many times. The genes are TRBV2 and TRBJ2-7; D is possibly TRBD2 (5 bases). CDR1 is SNHLY, CDR2 FYNNEI, per germline. Trimming removed 4 bases at V and 5 bases at J, with 15 bases between. The CDR3 spans 14 residues. As DNA, the CDR3 is TGTGCCAGCAGTGGTTCGCGGGCCCAGCACGAGCAGTACTTC. Protein: CASSGSRAQHEQYF. Full variable domain (missing parts from reference TRBV2 and TRBJ2-7): EPEVTQTPSHQVTQMGQEVILRCVPISNHLYFYWYRQILGQKVEFLVSFYNNEISEKSEIFDDQFSVERPDGSNFTLKIRSTKLEDSAMYFCASSGSRAQHEQYFGPGTRLTVT.

The table lists this clonotype with many counts. The chain links TRBV7-3 to TRBJ2-1; TRBD2 matches at 10 bases. Germline loops: CDR1 SGHTA, CDR2 FQGTGA. V lost 5 bases and J lost 2; bases outside the gene matches: 12. The CDR3 runs to 18 residues. CDR3 sequence (DNA): TGTGCCAGCAGCCCTTTAGCGGGGGGCCAAGACGCCTACAATGAGCAGTTCTTC. Amino acid sequence: CASSPLAGGQDAYNEQFF. The full variable domain, completed using reference TRBV7-3 and TRBJ2-1, is GAGVSQTPSNKVTEKGKYVELRCDPISGHTALYWYRQSLGQGPEFLIYFQGTGAADDSGLPNDRFFAVRPEGSVSTLKIQRTERGDSAVYLCASSPLAGGQDAYNEQFFGPGTRLTVL.

The chain carries TRBV6-2 or TRBV6-3 and TRBJ2-3, with D hard to call. The V end lost 2 bases, the J end lost 7 bases, and 13 bases lay between the germline ends. This CDR3 contains 14 residues. Germline CDR1 and CDR2: MNHEY and SVGEGT. The CDR3, as DNA: TGTGCCAGCAGTTACACCGCCCCAGGTCATACGCAGTATTTT. Encoded protein: CASSYTAPGHTQYF.

This clonotype has a count of ten or more. The chain has TRBV12-3 or TRBV12-4 and TRBJ2-7, with 11 bases identical to TRBD2. CDR3 size: 15 residues. Trimming took 2 bases from V and 3 from J; bases not matched to a gene: 3. The CDR3 DNA is TGTGCCAGCAGTTTAACTAGCGGGAGTAGCTACGAGCAGTACTTC. Amino acid sequence: CASSLTSGSSYEQYF.

This chain links TRBV11-2 with TRBJ2-7; D assignment may be TRBD1 or TRBD2 (5 bases each). V was trimmed by 3 bases and J by 3 bases, leaving 21 bases between them. Per the germline V gene, CDR1 is SGHAT and CDR2 is FQNNGV. CDR3 length: 17 amino acids. CDR3 bases: TGTGCCAGCAGCTTGTTAGGACGGGGCCAGGGCTTCTACGAGCAGTACTTC. This translates into CASSLLGRGQGFYEQYF.

The CDR3: CASSLRLAGTNEQFF. CDR3 sequence (DNA): TGTGCCAGCAGCTTAAGGCTAGCGGGTACCAATGAGCAGTTCTTC. This chain uses TRBV7-9 with TRBJ2-1; TRBD2 matches 8 bases. The CDR3 has 15 amino acids. Germline CDR1 SEHNR, CDR2 FQNEAQ (reference sequence). V lost 2 bases, J lost 6 bases, and 6 bases stayed unmatched.

This clonotype was detected only a few times. This chain uses TRBV3-1 with TRBJ2-2; D is unclear. Looked up from germline, CDR1 is LGHDT and CDR2 is YNNKEL (reference sequence). There are 13 residues in the CDR3. The V end was cut by 6 bases, the J end by 0 bases, with 5 bases between. CDR3 nucleotides: TGTGCCAGCAGACCACCGAACACCGGGGAGCTGTTTTTT. Encoded protein: CASRPPNTGELFF.

The V and J genes are TRBV9 and TRBJ2-3; weak D call: TRBD2 (6 bases). The CDR3 consists of 14 residues. V was clipped by 4 bases and J by 4 bases, with 13 bases between them. The germline V gene encodes CDR1 SGDLS and CDR2 YYNGEE. DNA of the CDR3: TGTGCCAGCAGCCTCCCCCCTAGCGCAGATACGCAGTATTTT. Protein product: CASSLPPSADTQYF.

This clonotype was counted many times. V gene TRBV7-9 combines with J gene TRBJ2-3, with TRBD2 matching 8 bases. The CDR3 is 17 amino acids. V was clipped by 1 base and J by 3 bases; unmatched bases: 9. CDR1 and CDR2 from the germline V gene are SEHNR and FQNEAQ (reference sequence). The CDR3 spells CASSLDGLAGITDTQYF. CDR3 in DNA: TGTGCCAGCAGCTTAGATGGGTTAGCGGGAATAACAGATACGCAGTATTTT. Supplemented by reference TRBV7-9 and TRBJ2-3, the full variable domain reads DTGVSQNPRHKITKRGQNVTFRCDPISEHNRLYWYRQTLGQGPEFLTYFQNEAQLEKSRLLSDRFSAERPKGSFSTLEIQRTEQGDSAMYLCASSLDGLAGITDTQYFGPGTRLTVL.

The CDR3 DNA follows: TGTGCTAGTGGCCAATCCGGGACAGGGTATGGCTACACCTTC. This sequence encodes CASGQSGTGYGYTF. This rearrangement joins TRBV12-5 to TRBJ1-2; 9 bases align to TRBD1. Germline V lookup: CDR1 LGHNT, CDR2 FRNRAP. The CDR3 sequence is 14 residues long. After removal of 6 bases from V and 5 bases from J, the junction contained 7 bases not matched to a gene.

This clonotype has a count of ten or more. The V gene is TRBV5-1, the J gene TRBJ2-5; a weak D match, TRBD2 (6 bases). CDR1 and CDR2 (germline): SGHRS, YFSETQ. CDR3 length: 16 residues. V was cut by 4 bases and J by 0 bases, with 16 bases left in between. The CDR3 here is CASSKTGDHYQETQYF. The CDR3 DNA is TGCGCCAGCAGCAAGACGGGGGACCACTACCAAGAGACCCAGTACTTC.

This clonotype was seen many times. The chain recombines TRBV12-3 or TRBV12-4 with TRBJ1-1, with 10 bases that match TRBD1. Unmatched junction bases numbered 6, after V lost 5 bases and J lost 3 bases. The CDR3 contains 15 residues. The CDR3 nucleotides read TGTGCCAGCAGTAGAACCGGGACAGGGGACACTGAAGCTTTCTTT. Protein sequence: CASSRTGTGDTEAFF.

This clonotype was seen only a few times. V gene TRBV7-2 combines with J gene TRBJ2-7, with D maybe TRBD2 (5 bases). Germline CDR1 reads SGHTA; CDR2 reads FQGNSA. The CDR3 contains 13 residues. V dropped 3 bases and J dropped 7 bases, with 13 bases sitting between them. The CDR3 coding sequence is TGTGCCAGCAGCTTTGCCGAGGGAGATGAGCAGTACTTC. The encoded protein is CASSFAEGDEQYF.

This clonotype came up many times. This rearrangement joins TRBV11-2 to TRBJ1-1, with D uncertain. The CDR3 has 15 residues. V was trimmed by 2 bases and J by 7 bases, leaving 17 bases between them. CDR1 and CDR2 from the germline V gene are SGHAT and FQNNGV. The CDR3 loop is CASSLITGSLDEAFF. The CDR3 bases are TGTGCCAGCAGCTTAATAACGGGGTCACTTGATGAAGCTTTCTTT.

Notes on this clonotype: Being one base from a much bigger clone, this may be a read error. The gene calls are TRBV7-2 and TRBJ2-7; D is ambiguous. The germline V and J ends were trimmed by 1 base and 8 bases, with 15 bases remaining between them. Germline V gene sequence: CDR1 SGHTA, CDR2 FQGNSA. The CDR3 runs to 14 residues. The CDR3 DNA is TGTGCCAGCAGCTTAGGAGCGTCATCGAAGAAGCAGTACTTC. This codes for CASSLGASSKKQYF.

Details on this clonotype: A read error is possible here, since a much larger clone lies one base away. The CDR3 nucleotides are TGTGCCAGCAGCGCACGTACTGGGGAAGAGGCCCAGTACTTC. It codes for CASSARTGEEAQYF. The chain links TRBV6-1 to TRBJ2-5; D is ambiguous. Germline V gives CDR1 MNHNS, CDR2 SASEGT. The CDR3 covers 14 residues.

This clonotype was detected once. The gene calls are TRBV6-2 or TRBV6-3 and TRBJ1-6; D unclear. The CDR3 spans 15 residues. CDR1 and CDR2 (germline): MNHEY, SVGEGT. V was trimmed by 5 bases and J by 9 bases, leaving 17 bases between them. The CDR3 DNA follows: TGTGCCAGCAGTAGGGTGATGACCTACGGTTCACCCCTCCACTTT. Encoded protein: CASSRVMTYGSPLHF.

This rearrangement joins TRBV2 to TRBJ2-1; tentatively, D is TRBD2 (6 bases). CDR3 length: 15 amino acids. The V gene's germline CDR1 is SNHLY and CDR2 FYNNEI. V lost 6 bases to trimming and J lost 9 bases, with 21 bases between them. In DNA form, the CDR3 reads TGTGCCAGCAGCCTATTCGACGGGAGTGTCGGTGAGCAGTTCTTC. Protein product: CASSLFDGSVGEQFF.

This clonotype was detected many times. V is TRBV28 and J is TRBJ1-4; TRBD1 aligns across 9 bases. CDR3 length equals 16 residues. Germline V gives CDR1 MDHEN, CDR2 SYDVKM. V trimming: 5 bases; J trimming: 1 base; junction bases outside the gene matches: 5. The CDR3 loop reads CASSPGQGVTNEKLFF. DNA of the CDR3: TGTGCCAGCAGTCCGGGACAGGGAGTAACTAATGAAAAACTGTTTTTT.

In this sample, this clonotype turned up a few times. The chain recombines TRBV6-2 or TRBV6-3 with TRBJ2-7; D ambiguous. The CDR3 contains 13 residues. The germline V gene encodes CDR1 MNHEY and CDR2 SVGEGT. V dropped 8 bases and J dropped 3 bases, with 14 bases sitting between them. CDR3 region: CASLPGLSYEQYF. The CDR3 DNA sequence: TGTGCCAGCTTGCCGGGCCTTAGCTACGAGCAGTACTTC.